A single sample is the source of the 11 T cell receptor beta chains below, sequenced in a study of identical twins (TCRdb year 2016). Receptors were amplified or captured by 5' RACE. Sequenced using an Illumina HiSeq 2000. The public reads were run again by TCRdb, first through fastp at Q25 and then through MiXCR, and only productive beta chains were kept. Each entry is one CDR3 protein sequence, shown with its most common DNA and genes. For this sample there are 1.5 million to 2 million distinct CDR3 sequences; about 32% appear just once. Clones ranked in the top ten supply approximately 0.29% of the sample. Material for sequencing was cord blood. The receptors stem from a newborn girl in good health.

CDR3 nucleotides: TGTGCCAGCAGCAAAGGGGCTAGCGGGTGCCAAGAGACCCAGTACTTC. This gives the protein CASSKGASGCQETQYF. The chain employs TRBV21-1 and TRBJ2-5; the D call in the table, TRBD2, was not verified against the DNA. TRBV21-1 is a known pseudogene. There are 16 residues in the CDR3.

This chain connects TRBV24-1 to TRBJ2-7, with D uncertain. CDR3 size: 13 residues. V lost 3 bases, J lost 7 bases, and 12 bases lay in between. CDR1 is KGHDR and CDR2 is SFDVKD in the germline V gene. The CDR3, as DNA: TGTGCCACCAGTGATGCGGCCTACAATGAGCAGTACTTC. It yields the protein CATSDAAYNEQYF.

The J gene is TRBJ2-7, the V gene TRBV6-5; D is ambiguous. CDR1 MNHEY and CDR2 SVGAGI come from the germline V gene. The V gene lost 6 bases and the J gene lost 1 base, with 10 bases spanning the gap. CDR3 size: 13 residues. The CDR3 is CASSRGRSYEQYF. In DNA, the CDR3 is TGTGCCAGCAGCCGCGGAAGGTCCTACGAGCAGTACTTC.

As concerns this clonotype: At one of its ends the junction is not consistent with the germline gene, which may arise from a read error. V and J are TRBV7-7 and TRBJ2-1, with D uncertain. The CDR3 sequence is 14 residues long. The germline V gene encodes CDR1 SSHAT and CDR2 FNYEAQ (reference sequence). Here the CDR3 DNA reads TGTGCTAGCAGCTTAGGCGTCTTTTCGGAGACCCAGTTCTTC. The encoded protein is CASSLGVFSETQFF.

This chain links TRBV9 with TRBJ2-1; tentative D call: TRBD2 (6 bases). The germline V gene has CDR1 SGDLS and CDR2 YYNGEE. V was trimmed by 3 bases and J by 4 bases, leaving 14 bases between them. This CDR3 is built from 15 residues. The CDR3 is CASSARDLTYNEQFF. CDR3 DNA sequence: TGTGCCAGCAGCGCCCGGGACTTAACTTACAATGAGCAGTTCTTC.

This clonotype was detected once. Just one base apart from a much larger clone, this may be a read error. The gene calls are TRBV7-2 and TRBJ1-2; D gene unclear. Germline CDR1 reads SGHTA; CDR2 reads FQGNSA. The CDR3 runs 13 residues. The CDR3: CAGSLVEGHGYTF. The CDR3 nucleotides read TGTGCCGGCAGCTTAGTAGAAGGCCATGGCTACACCTTC.

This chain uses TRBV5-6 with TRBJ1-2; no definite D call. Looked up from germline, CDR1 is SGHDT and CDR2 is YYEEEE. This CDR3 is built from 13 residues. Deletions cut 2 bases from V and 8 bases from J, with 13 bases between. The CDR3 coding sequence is TGTGCCAGCAGCTTCAGGTCCCTCGGGGGCTACACCTTC. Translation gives CASSFRSLGGYTF.

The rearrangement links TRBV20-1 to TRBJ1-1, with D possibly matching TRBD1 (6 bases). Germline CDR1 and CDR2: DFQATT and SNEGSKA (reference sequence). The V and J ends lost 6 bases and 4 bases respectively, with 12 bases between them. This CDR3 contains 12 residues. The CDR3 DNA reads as TGCAGTGCCTCCGGACAGTTCACTGAAGCTTTCTTT. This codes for CSASGQFTEAFF.

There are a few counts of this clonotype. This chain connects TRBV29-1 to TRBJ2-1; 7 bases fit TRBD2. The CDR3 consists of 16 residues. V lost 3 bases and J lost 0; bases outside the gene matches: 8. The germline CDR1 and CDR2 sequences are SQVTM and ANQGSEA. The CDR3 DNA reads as TGCAGCGTTGATCTCGGCCGGGACTACTCCTACAATGAGCAGTTCTTC. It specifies CSVDLGRDYSYNEQFF.

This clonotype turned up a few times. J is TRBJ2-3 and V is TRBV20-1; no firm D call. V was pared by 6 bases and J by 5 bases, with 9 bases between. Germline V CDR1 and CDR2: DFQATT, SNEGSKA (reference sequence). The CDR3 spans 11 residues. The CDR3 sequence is CSARWEDTQYF. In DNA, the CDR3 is TGCAGTGCGCGGTGGGAAGATACGCAGTATTTT.

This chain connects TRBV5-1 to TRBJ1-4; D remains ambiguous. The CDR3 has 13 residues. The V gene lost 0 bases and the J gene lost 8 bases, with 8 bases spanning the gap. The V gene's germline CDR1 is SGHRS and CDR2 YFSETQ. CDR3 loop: CASSLGIWEKLFF. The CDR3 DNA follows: TGCGCCAGCAGCTTGGGAATATGGGAAAAACTGTTTTTT. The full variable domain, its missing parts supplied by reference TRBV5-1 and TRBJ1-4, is KAGVTQTPRYLIKTRGQQVTLSCSPISGHRSVSWYQQTPGQGLQFLFEYFSETQRNKGNFPGRFSGRQFSNSRSEMNVSTLELGDSALYLCASSLGIWEKLFFGSGTQLSVL.